The clone carrying this T cell receptor (beta chain) appeared many times. Mouse gene names and germline throughout. The read ends 4 residues early relative to the CDR3; the germline J gene fills the gap. The CDR3 contains 16 residues. Germline V lookup: CDR1 MNHDT, CDR2 YYDKIL. The data were taken from a study of CD8+ T cells in alopecia areata. Sorting relied on CD4, CD8alpha, NKG2D, NKG2ACE and other markers applied to pooled cutaneous lymph node cells. In each case, RNA was isolated and then reverse transcribed into cDNA as the sequencing template. Method: immunoSEQ multiplex PCR; TCRdb's copy keeps in-frame clones and lacks some. Altogether approximately 280,000 clones were found in the sample, and no singletons occur.

Sequenced input: CD4+ T cells sorted from a lymph node. The chain carries TRBV17 and TRBJ2-7, with D tentatively TRBD2 (6 bases). The TCR sequence derives from a C3H/HeJ mouse with alopecia areata. For this strain, the MHC haplotype corresponds to H2-k. The part of the CDR3 DNA that was read is TGTGCTAGCAGTAGAGATGGCGGCTGGGGTCTTTAT. Its protein product is CASSRDGGWGLY. The whole CDR3 is CASSRDGGWGLYEQYF.